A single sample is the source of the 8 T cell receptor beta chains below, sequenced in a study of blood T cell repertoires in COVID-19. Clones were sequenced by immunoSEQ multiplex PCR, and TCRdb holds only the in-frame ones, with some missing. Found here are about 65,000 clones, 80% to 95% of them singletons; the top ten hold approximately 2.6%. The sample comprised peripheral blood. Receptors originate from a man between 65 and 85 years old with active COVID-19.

Written as DNA, the CDR3 is TGTGCCAGCAGCTTAGTTGGGTTGAGCGGGGCAGGGCCCCAGCATTTT. Translated: CASSLVGLSGAGPQHF. J is TRBJ1-5 and V is TRBV7-2, with D maybe TRBD1 (5 bases). This CDR3 comprises 16 residues. The V end lost 1 base, the J end lost 9 bases, and 19 bases lay between the germline ends. The germline gives CDR1 SGHTA, CDR2 FQGNSA.

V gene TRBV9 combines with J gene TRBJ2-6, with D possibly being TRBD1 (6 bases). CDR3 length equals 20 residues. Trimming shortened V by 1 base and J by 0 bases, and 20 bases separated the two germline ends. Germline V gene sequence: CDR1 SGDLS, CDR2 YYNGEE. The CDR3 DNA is TGTGCCAGCAGCGTAAGGTACTCGGACAGTGAGTCCTCTGGGGCCAACGTCCTGACTTTC. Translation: CASSVRYSDSESSGANVLTF.

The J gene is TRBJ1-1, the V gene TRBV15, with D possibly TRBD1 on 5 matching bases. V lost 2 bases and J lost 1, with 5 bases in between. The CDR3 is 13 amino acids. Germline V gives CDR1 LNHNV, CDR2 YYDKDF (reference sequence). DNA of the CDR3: TGTGCCACCAGCAGACAGGGGAACACTGAAGCTTTCTTT. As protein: CATSRQGNTEAFF.

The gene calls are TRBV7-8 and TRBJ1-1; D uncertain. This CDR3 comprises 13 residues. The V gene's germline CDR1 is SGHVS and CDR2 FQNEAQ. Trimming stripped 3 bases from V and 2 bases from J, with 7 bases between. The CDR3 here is CASSFRSNTEAFF. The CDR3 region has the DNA TGTGCCAGCAGCTTTCGTAGCAACACTGAAGCTTTCTTT.

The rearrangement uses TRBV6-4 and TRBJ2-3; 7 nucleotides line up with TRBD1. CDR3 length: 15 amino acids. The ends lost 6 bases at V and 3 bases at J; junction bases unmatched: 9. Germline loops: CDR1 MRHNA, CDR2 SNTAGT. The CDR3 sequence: CASSDTGALTDTQYF. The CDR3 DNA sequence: TGTGCCAGCAGCGATACAGGGGCTCTGACAGATACGCAGTATTTT.

The CDR3 nucleotides read TGTGCCAGCAGCGAGGGACAGGGGCTGCGCTATGGCTACACCTTC. Translation gives CASSEGQGLRYGYTF. The gene calls are TRBV5-4 and TRBJ1-2; the match to TRBD1 covers 10 bases. The CDR3 is 15 residues long. In germline, CDR1 is SGHNT, CDR2 YYREEE (reference sequence). Unmatched junction bases numbered 7, after V lost 4 bases and J lost 4 bases.

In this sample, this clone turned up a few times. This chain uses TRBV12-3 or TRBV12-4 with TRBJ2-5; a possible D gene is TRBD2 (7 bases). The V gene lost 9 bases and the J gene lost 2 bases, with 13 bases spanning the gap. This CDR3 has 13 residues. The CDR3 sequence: CASRRGGQETQYF. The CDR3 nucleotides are TGTGCCAGTCGGAGGGGGGGGCAAGAGACCCAGTACTTC.

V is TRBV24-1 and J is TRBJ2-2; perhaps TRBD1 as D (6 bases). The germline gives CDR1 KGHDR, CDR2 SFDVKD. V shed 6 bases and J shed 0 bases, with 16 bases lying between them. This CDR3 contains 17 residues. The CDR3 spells CATSPAHTGSNTGELFF. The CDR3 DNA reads TGTGCCACCAGTCCCGCCCATACAGGGTCGAACACCGGGGAGCTGTTTTTT.